The T cell receptor (beta chain) described here comes from a study of PD-1 blockade in classical Hodgkin lymphoma. Study-wide points: The authors have not defined what causes the repertoire differences, possibly disease activity or prior therapy. It was among complete responders that baseline diversity resembled that of newly diagnosed patients.

Germline values: CDR1 DFQATT, CDR2 SNEGSKA (reference sequence). The CDR3 covers 11 residues. Germline trimming cut 5 bases from V and 6 bases from J; bases unmatched to any gene: 3. In this sample, this clone turned up once. The antigen remains undetermined. Measured with immunoSEQ multiplex PCR; TCRdb has only the in-frame clones, and not every one. The data show 9,500 to 13,000 clones, around three quarters seen once. Relapse was seen in all patients after autologous stem cell transplantation, and brentuximab vedotin exposure was variable. The starting material was peripheral blood mononuclear cells (PBMCs), obtained at baseline. The source of this sequence is a human donor with classical Hodgkin lymphoma. The chain joins TRBV20-1 to TRBJ1-1; 7 nucleotides line up with TRBD1. CDR3 region: CSALDRPEAFF. CDR3 nucleotides: TGCAGTGCTTTGGACAGGCCTGAAGCTTTCTTT.